This T cell receptor (beta chain) was identified in a study of molecular identifiers for immune sequencing clone quantification. Overall study: In replicates, the authors split RNA from approximately 22,000 or 94,000 naive CD8 cells five ways and sequenced four.

Study results and caveats: Clones with over 20 RNA copies captured over 98% of effector molecules but under 1% of naive ones.

Methods described previously were used for bulk TCR libraries, and listed TCR primers were applied. MiXCR, run by TCRdb on the PCR reads, gives a single entry per CDR3 protein. The repertoire holds roughly 630,000 distinct CDR3 sequences, 25% seen once, with 0.78% in the top ten. This clonotype was seen repeatedly, ten times or more. Its matching antigen is unknown. The CDR3 spans 15 residues. The germline V gene has CDR1 MNHEY and CDR2 SVGEGT. V was shortened by 6 bases and J by 2 bases, with 16 bases between the two germline ends. Naive CD8 library inputs spanned about 18,000 to 1,100,000 sorted cells and 10%, 30% or 50% RNA.

The sequence was collected from a human donor in good health. Some libraries in this study had Jurkat cell RNA spiked in. Sample: naive CD8+ T cells from blood, with Jurkat cell RNA spiked in. Subset here: FACS-sorted CD8+CD4-CCR7+CD45RA+ naive T cells. The V gene is TRBV6-2 or TRBV6-3, the J gene TRBJ2-5; D is perhaps TRBD2 (6 bases). The CDR3: CASRSLGTPQETQYF. Here the CDR3 DNA reads TGTGCCAGCAGGTCCCTCGGGACTCCACAAGAGACCCAGTACTTC.